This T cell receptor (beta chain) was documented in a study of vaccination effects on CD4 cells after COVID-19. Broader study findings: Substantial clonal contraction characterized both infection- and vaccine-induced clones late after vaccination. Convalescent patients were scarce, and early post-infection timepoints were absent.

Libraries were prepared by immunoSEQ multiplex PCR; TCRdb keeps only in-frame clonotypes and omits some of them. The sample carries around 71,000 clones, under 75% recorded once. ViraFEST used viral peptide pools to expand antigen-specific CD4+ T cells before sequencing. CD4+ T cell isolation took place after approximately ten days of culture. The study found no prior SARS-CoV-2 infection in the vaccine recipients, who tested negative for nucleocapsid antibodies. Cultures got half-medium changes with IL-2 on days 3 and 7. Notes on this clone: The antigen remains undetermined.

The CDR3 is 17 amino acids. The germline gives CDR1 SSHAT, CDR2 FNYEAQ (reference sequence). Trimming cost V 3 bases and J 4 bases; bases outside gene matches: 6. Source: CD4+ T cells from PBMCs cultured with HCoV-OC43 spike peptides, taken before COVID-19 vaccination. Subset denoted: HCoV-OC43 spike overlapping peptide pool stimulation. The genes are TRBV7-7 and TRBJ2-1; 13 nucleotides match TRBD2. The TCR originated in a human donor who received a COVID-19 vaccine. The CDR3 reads CASSLGMTSGGYNEQFF. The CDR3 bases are TGTGCCAGCAGCTTGGGGATGACTAGCGGGGGGTACAATGAGCAGTTCTTC.